This T cell receptor (beta chain) was identified in a study of OX40 agonist ivuxolimab in advanced cancers. Study results and limitations: A proportion of nonresponders additionally exhibited low normalized T-cell clonal expansion.

Measured with immunoSEQ multiplex PCR; TCRdb has only the in-frame clones, and not every one. Here the sample spans tens of thousands of clones, about 77% being singletons. The V end lost 0 bases, the J end lost 4 bases, and 4 bases lay between the germline ends. Germline lookup yields CDR1 SGHKS and CDR2 YYEKEE (reference sequence). The CDR3 length is 12 residues. Remarks on this clone: Its antigen is undetermined.

Sequenced material: CD4+ or CD8+ T cells sorted from blood, taken in a trial of the OX40 agonist ivuxolimab. This chain uses TRBV5-5 with TRBJ1-1, with D unclear. The clonotype originates from an adult with an advanced solid tumor such as melanoma, head and neck, liver or kidney cancer. The CDR3 spells CASSLDSTEAFF. Here the CDR3 DNA reads TGTGCCAGCAGCTTGGACTCCACTGAAGCTTTCTTT.